A single sample is the source of the 4 T cell receptor beta chains below, sequenced in a study of CD8 T cells in ankylosing spondylitis. TCRdb re-called the 5' RACE reads with MiXCR, one entry per CDR3 protein. The sample lists approximately 250,000 distinct CDR3 sequences, about 10% occurring once. Sequenced: blood, either unsorted or a sorted T cell fraction (not recorded which). Every receptor here comes from a male donor with ankylosing spondylitis or in good health (not recorded which).

This clonotype was seen many times. V usage is TRBV10-2 and J usage is TRBJ2-2; 13 bases line up with TRBD2. The V gene end was trimmed by 6 bases and the J gene end by 6 bases; junction bases not matched to a gene: 4. This CDR3 is built from 15 residues. The germline CDR1 and CDR2 sequences are WSHSY and SAAADI. The DNA of the CDR3 is TGCGCCAGCAGGTTCGGACTAGCGGGAGCCGGGGAGCTGTTTTTT. Residues: CASRFGLAGAGELFF.

This clonotype was seen at least ten times. The chain recombines TRBV7-2 with TRBJ1-4; D is uncertain. V was pared by 2 bases and J by 10 bases, with 11 bases between. From germline, CDR1 is SGHTA and CDR2 FQGNSA. This CDR3 contains 13 residues. CDR3 nucleotides: TGTGCCAGCAGCTTAAGATCCTCCGGAAAACTGTTTTTT. Translation gives CASSLRSSGKLFF.

This clonotype was seen ten or more times. As DNA, the CDR3 is TGCGCCAGTGGGTCAGGGACGGGAGAGACCCAGTACTTC. As protein: CASGSGTGETQYF. The chain couples TRBV5-1 to TRBJ2-5, with D tentatively TRBD1 or TRBD2 (5 bases each). Looked up from germline, CDR1 is SGHRS and CDR2 is YFSETQ. The CDR3 has 13 amino acids. V shed 8 bases and J shed 4 bases, with 15 bases lying between them.

There are many counts of this clonotype. The V call is TRBV2, the J call TRBJ1-2; possibly TRBD1 for D (5 bases). CDR1 and CDR2 from the germline V gene are SNHLY and FYNNEI. The V gene lost 4 bases and the J gene lost 2 bases, with 8 bases spanning the gap. The CDR3 is made up of 13 amino acids. CDR3 nucleotide sequence: TGTGCCAGCAGTGTAGGGGAAAACTATGGCTACACCTTC. This codes for CASSVGENYGYTF.